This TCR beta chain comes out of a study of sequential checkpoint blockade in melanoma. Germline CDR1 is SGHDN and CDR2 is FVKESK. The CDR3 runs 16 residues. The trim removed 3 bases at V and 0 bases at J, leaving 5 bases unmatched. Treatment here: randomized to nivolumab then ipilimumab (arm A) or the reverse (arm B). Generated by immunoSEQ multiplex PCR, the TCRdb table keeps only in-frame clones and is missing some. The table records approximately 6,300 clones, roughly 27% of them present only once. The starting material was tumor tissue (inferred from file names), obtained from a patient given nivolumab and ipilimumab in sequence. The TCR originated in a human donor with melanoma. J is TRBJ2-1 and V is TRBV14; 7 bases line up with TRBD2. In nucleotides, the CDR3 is TGTGCCAGCAGCCAGTCTAGCGGTTACTCCTACAATGAGCAGTTCTTC. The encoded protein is CASSQSSGYSYNEQFF.